The 12 T cell receptor beta chains below were found in one sample sequenced in a study of memory CD4+ T cells and cytomegalovirus serostatus (dated by TCRdb to between 2018 and 2020). The library was produced with the immunoSEQ multiplex PCR assay. TCRdb took over this immuneACCESS table, retaining in-frame rearrangements with V and J assigned. Such tables are incomplete; in checked studies, under half of the missing clones stem from an unresolved V gene, and the remainder is unexplained. Recorded for this sample are 50,000 to 65,000 clones; about 83% of them occurred a single time. In total, the top ten clones hold approximately 1.9% of the sample. Single viable CD3+CD4+CD8-CD45RO+ cells were sorted as memory CD4+ T cells on a FACSAria II. Sequenced: memory CD4+ T cells from blood. Every receptor here comes from an adult in good health and CMV-seropositive.

The chain carries TRBV4-3 and TRBJ1-1; the D is unclear. V was cut by 1 base and J by 0 bases, with 6 bases left in between. The CDR3 runs to 14 residues. Per the germline V gene, CDR1 is LGHNA and CDR2 is YSLEER. The DNA of the CDR3 is TGCGCCAGCAGCCAAGGACCGATGAACACTGAAGCTTTCTTT. It yields the protein CASSQGPMNTEAFF.

This chain connects TRBV7-3 to TRBJ2-2; perhaps TRBD2 as D (5 bases). V dropped 6 bases and J dropped 0 bases, with 8 bases sitting between them. CDR1 and CDR2 (germline): SGHTA, FQGTGA. The CDR3 has 14 amino acids. The DNA for the CDR3 is TGTGCCAGCAGGCCCGGGGCGAACACCGGGGAGCTGTTTTTT. Its translation: CASRPGANTGELFF.

This clone was counted once. This sequence joins TRBV7-9 and TRBJ2-7, with D perhaps TRBD2 (5 bases). Trimming removed 4 bases from V and 5 bases from J, with 18 bases in between. The CDR3 extends over 15 amino acids. CDR1 is SEHNR and CDR2 is FQNEAQ in the germline V gene (reference sequence). The CDR3 spells CASSSLGGLRHEQYF. The DNA for the CDR3 is TGTGCCAGCAGCTCCCTTGGAGGTCTAAGGCACGAGCAGTACTTC.

The V call is TRBV4-3, the J call TRBJ2-7, with D uncertain. The CDR3 consists of 14 residues. CDR1 LGHNA and CDR2 YSLEER come from the germline V gene. V was pared by 1 base and J by 3 bases, with 10 bases between. The CDR3 region has the DNA TGCGCCAGCAGCCAAGGGGGTATCGGCTACGAGCAGTACTTC. This codes for CASSQGGIGYEQYF.

The V and J genes are TRBV28 and TRBJ1-1; TRBD1 might be the D (5 bases). Trimming left V 3 bases short and J 10 bases short, with 9 bases between. The CDR3 length is 11 residues. Germline CDR1 MDHEN, CDR2 SYDVKM. The CDR3 DNA is TGTGCCAGCAGTTTTTGGGGCGTAGCTTTCTTT. It translates to CASSFWGVAFF.

The V gene is TRBV5-1, the J gene TRBJ2-5, with TRBD1 matching over 9 bases. Germline V CDR1 and CDR2: SGHRS, YFSETQ. The CDR3 extends over 16 amino acids. The ends lost 4 bases at V and 4 bases at J; junction bases unmatched: 11. CDR3 in amino acids: CASSGMGTGSRETQYF. The CDR3 region has the DNA TGCGCCAGCAGCGGGATGGGGACAGGGTCACGAGAGACCCAGTACTTC.

The chain couples TRBV4-1 to TRBJ2-1; 7 bases are a match to TRBD2. The trim removed 7 bases at V and 4 bases at J, leaving 16 bases unmatched. The CDR3 runs to 17 residues. The germline V gene encodes CDR1 MGHRA and CDR2 YSYEKL. This CDR3 reads CASTTSAGGVPYNEQFF. CDR3 bases: TGCGCCAGCACTACTAGCGCCGGAGGTGTCCCTTACAATGAGCAGTTCTTC.

J is TRBJ2-2 and V is TRBV25-1; TRBD2 matches 9 bases. Germline CDR1 MGHDK, CDR2 SYGVNS. After removal of 1 base from V and 4 bases from J, the junction contained 7 bases not matched to a gene. The CDR3 sequence is 17 residues long. CDR3 residues: CASSEFSGSSGTGELFF. CDR3 in DNA: TGTGCCAGCAGTGAATTTAGCGGGAGTAGCGGCACCGGGGAGCTGTTTTTT.

The chain combines TRBV7-7 with TRBJ1-4, with TRBD1 identical over 7 bases. Germline CDR1 reads SSHAT; CDR2 reads FNYEAQ (reference sequence). Trimming cost V 1 base and J 1 base; bases outside gene matches: 6. The CDR3 runs to 17 residues. CDR3 sequence: CASSLVRGLRTNEKLFF. CDR3 in DNA: TGTGCCAGCAGCTTAGTTAGGGGGCTAAGAACTAATGAAAAACTGTTTTTT.

This rearrangement joins TRBV29-1 to TRBJ1-1, with unresolved D. The CDR3 is 14 residues long. Germline lookup yields CDR1 SQVTM and CDR2 ANQGSEA. The V gene lost 4 bases and the J gene lost 1 base, with 13 bases spanning the gap. The CDR3 region is CSVVPVGENTEAFF. In DNA, the CDR3 is TGCAGCGTTGTCCCAGTCGGCGAGAACACTGAAGCTTTCTTT.

The V and J genes are TRBV5-5 and TRBJ1-2; D gene unclear. The CDR3 contains 12 residues. Deletions cut 0 bases from V and 4 bases from J, with 4 bases between. The V gene's germline CDR1 is SGHKS and CDR2 YYEKEE (reference sequence). The CDR3, as DNA: TGTGCCAGCAGCTTGGATATCTATGGCTACACCTTC. Translation gives CASSLDIYGYTF.

This chain links TRBV18 with TRBJ1-5; no clear D. This CDR3 region has 15 residues. The V end was cut by 2 bases, the J end by 1 base, with 9 bases between. The germline V gene has CDR1 KGHSH and CDR2 LQKENI. The chain's CDR3 is CASSPNTGSNQPQHF. The CDR3 DNA reads as TGTGCCAGCTCACCAAACACGGGAAGCAATCAGCCCCAGCATTTT.